Below are 4 T cell receptor beta chains sequenced from a single sample in a study of T cell responses to AZD1222 COVID-19 vaccine. TCRdb's copy holds only in-frame clones and misses some; the assay was immunoSEQ multiplex PCR. The sample includes some 150,000 clones, 88% of them seen just once. Here the sequenced sample was peripheral blood, taken on day 0 of AZD1222 vaccination. These receptors were obtained from an adult in good health.

This clone showed up just a few times. The rearrangement uses TRBV4-3 and TRBJ1-5; no definite D call. Germline CDR1 LGHNA, CDR2 YSLEER. The CDR3 spans 14 residues. The V gene lost 1 base and the J gene lost 1 base, with 5 bases spanning the gap. The CDR3 DNA follows: TGCGCCAGCAGCCAAGTGGTCAGCAATCAGCCCCAGCATTTT. Translating it yields CASSQVVSNQPQHF.

This chain uses TRBV7-2 with TRBJ2-7, with 10 bases lining up with TRBD2. Unmatched junction bases numbered 3, after V lost 1 base and J lost 3 bases. CDR3 length: 15 residues. The germline V gene has CDR1 SGHTA and CDR2 FQGNSA. The CDR3 DNA sequence: TGTGCCAGCAGCTTAGTGGCTAGCGGGGGCTACGAGCAGTACTTC. This encodes CASSLVASGGYEQYF.

V is TRBV24-1 and J is TRBJ1-2; 10 bases are a match to TRBD1. The CDR3 runs 16 residues. After removal of 4 bases from V and 6 bases from J, the junction contained 10 bases not matched to a gene. CDR1 KGHDR and CDR2 SFDVKD come from the germline V gene. CDR3 in amino acids: CATSDASGTGEDGYTF. In nucleotides, the CDR3 is TGTGCCACCAGTGACGCGTCCGGGACAGGGGAGGATGGCTACACCTTC.

The chain is built from TRBV7-3 and TRBJ2-3; 10 bases are shared with TRBD2. The CDR3 has 15 residues. Per the germline V gene, CDR1 is SGHTA and CDR2 is FQGTGA. Trimming cost V 5 bases and J 5 bases; bases outside gene matches: 7. In DNA, the CDR3 is TGTGCCAGCAGCCCTAGCGGGAGAGGTGGAGATACGCAGTATTTT. Translation gives CASSPSGRGGDTQYF.